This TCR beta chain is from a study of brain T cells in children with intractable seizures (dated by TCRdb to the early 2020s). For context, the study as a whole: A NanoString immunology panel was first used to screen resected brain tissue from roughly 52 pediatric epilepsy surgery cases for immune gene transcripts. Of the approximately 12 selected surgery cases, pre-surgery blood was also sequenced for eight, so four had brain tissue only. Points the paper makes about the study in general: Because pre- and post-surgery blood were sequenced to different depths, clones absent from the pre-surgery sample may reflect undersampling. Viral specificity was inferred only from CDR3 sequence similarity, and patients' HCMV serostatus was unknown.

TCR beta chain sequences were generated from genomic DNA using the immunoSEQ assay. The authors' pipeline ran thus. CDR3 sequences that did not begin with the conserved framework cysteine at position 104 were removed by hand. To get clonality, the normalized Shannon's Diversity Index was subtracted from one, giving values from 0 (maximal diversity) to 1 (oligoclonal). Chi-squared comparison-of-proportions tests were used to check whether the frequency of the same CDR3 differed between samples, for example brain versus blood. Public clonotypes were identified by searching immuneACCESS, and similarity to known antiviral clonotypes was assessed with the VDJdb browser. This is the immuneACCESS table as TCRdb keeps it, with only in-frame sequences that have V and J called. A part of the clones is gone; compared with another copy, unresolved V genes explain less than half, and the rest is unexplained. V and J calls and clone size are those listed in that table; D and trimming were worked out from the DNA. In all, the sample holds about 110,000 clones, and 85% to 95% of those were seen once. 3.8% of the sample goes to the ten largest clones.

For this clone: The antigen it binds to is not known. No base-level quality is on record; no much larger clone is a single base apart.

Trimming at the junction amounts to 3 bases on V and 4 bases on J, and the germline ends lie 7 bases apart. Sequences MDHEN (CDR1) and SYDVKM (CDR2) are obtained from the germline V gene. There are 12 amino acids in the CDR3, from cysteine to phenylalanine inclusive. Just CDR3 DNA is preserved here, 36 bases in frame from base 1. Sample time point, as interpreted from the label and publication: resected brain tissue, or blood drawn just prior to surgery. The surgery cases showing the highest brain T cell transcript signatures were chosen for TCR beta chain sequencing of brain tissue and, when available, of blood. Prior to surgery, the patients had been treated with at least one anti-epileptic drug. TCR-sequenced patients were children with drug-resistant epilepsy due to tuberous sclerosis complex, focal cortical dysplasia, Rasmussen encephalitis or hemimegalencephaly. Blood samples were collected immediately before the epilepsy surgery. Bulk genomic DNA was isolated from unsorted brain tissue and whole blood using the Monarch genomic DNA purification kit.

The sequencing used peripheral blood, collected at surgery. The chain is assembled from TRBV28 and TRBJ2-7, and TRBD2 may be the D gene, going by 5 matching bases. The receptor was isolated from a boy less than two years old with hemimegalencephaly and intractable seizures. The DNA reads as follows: TGTGCCAGCAGTTTTCGGGATTACGAGCAGTACTTC. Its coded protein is CASSFRDYEQYF.